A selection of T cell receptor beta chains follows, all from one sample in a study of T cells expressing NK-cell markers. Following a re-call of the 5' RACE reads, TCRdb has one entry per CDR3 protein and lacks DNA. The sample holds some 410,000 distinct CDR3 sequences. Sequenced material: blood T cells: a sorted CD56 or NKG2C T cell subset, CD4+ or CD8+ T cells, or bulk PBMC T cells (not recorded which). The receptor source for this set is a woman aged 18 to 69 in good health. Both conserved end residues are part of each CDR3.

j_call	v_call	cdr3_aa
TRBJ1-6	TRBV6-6	CAGGTVSPLHF
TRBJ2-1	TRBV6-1	CASSAGATYNEQFF
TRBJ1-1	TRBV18	CASSFSQGLDTEAFF
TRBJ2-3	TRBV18	CASSPTGVDTQYF
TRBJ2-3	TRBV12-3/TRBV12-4	CASSLEDSVTDTQYF
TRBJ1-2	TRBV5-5	CASSLAPGDYGYTF
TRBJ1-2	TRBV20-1	CSATNPTALPGYTF
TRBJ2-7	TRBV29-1	CSVAGGSYEQYF
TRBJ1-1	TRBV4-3	CASSQGRSGLTEAFF
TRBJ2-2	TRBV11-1	CASSETGLAGANTGELFF
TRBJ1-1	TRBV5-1	CASSQGQGVDTEAFF
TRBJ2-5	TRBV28	CASSLVGWETQYF
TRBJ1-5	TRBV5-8	CASSLGQKSNQPQHF
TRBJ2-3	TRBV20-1	CSAKRGGGVDTQYF
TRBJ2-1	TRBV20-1	CSARTTSGEQFF
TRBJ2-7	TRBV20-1	CSARGRTDEQYF
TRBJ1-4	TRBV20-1	CSARDSAWLNEKLFF
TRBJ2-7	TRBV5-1	CASSAALDSGSYEQYF
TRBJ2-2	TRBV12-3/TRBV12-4	CASNAGGTSGTGELFF
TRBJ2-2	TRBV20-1	CSARWGGRDGELFF
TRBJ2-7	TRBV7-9	CASSSGEGIHEQYF
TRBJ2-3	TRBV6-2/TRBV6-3	CASRPLGISTDTQYF
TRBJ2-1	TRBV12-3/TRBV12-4	CASSLLAGGPSEQFF
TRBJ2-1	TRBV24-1	CATRGTDYNEQFF
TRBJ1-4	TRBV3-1	CASSQGAGGTNEKLFF
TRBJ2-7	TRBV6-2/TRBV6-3	CASSYPGETYEQYF
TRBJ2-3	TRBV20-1	CSAPRLADTQYF
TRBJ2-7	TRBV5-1	CASSHDPGTGGNEQYF
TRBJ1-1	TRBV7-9	CASSLSGGVELDTEAFF
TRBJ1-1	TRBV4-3	CASSQGQATNTEAFF
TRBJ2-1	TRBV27	CASSLGTGASYWVF
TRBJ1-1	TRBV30	CAWRYAATEAFF
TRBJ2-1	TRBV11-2	CASSLDQGGQFF
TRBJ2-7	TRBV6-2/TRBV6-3	CASRGTISYEQYF
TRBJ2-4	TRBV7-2	CASSLGGRKNIQYF
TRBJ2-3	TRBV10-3	CAIKGVRGIDTQYF
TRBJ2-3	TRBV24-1	CATRAGGPTDTQYF
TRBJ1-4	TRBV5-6	CASSWGSPGEKLFF
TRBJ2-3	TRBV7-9	CASSARTDTQYF
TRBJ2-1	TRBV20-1	CSAREGWVQFF
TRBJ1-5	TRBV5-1	CASSRTGGNQPQHF
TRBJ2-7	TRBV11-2	CASSLGGENEQYF
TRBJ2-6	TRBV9	CASSVVGTSGANVLTF
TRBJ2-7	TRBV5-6	CASSYLQGALHF
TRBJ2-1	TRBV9	CASTPRASSYNEQFF
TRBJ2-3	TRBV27	CASRPHGADTQYF
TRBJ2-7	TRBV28	CASRVTAAEYGEQYF
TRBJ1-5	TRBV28	CASSSRDSFLHQPQHF
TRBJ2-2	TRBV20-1	CSATRGQVANTGELFF
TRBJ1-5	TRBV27	CASSLSRTGLNQPQHF